These 18 T cell receptor beta chains share one sample of origin, sequenced in a study of T cells in Graves' hyperthyroidism and ophthalmopathy. TCR beta CDR3 sequences were amplified from RNA transcripts. Initially, a first-round RT-PCR of the TCR CDR3 employed the HTBI primer set. TCRdb passed the multiplex PCR reads through MiXCR, listing each CDR3 protein once. In the table there are 250,000 to 400,000 distinct CDR3 sequences, roughly 15% of which are singletons. The sample taken for sequencing was blood. Receptor source: a middle-aged woman with Graves' ophthalmopathy.

This clonotype was observed a handful of times. The genes are TRBV19 and TRBJ1-1; 8 nucleotides agree with TRBD1. CDR1 is LNHDA and CDR2 is SQIVND in the germline V gene (reference sequence). V lost 4 bases to trimming and J lost 0 bases; unmatched junction nucleotides: 4. The CDR3 is 15 amino acids. CDR3 in DNA: TGTGCCAGTAGTACAGGGGGCCACTTGAACACTGAAGCTTTCTTT. It specifies CASSTGGHLNTEAFF.

The chain recombines TRBV7-9 with TRBJ2-5; possibly TRBD2 for D (5 bases). The ends were cut back, 5 bases at V and 4 bases at J, with 14 bases in the middle. From germline, CDR1 is SEHNR and CDR2 FQNEAQ (reference sequence). The CDR3 is 14 residues long. The CDR3 nucleotides are TGTGCCAGCAGCCTACCGGCCAGCGGAGAGACCCAGTACTTC. Its translation is CASSLPASGETQYF.

Ten or more counts support this clonotype. This chain uses TRBV3-1 with TRBJ2-7, with D possibly matching TRBD2 (6 bases). The CDR3 covers 17 residues. Trimming took 0 bases from V and 5 from J, leaving 20 bases between them. Germline V lookup: CDR1 LGHDT, CDR2 YNNKEL (reference sequence). In DNA, the CDR3 is TGTGCCAGCAGCCAAGATAAGCGAGGGAGGTTGTCTGACGAGCAGTACTTC. This translates into CASSQDKRGRLSDEQYF.

This clonotype was picked up many times. CDR3 in DNA: TGCAGTGCTTATGAAGCGGGAGCACGAGGAGAGACCCAGTACTTC. Protein product: CSAYEAGARGETQYF. The gene calls are TRBV20-1 and TRBJ2-5; 8 bases agree with TRBD2. Germline V gene lookup returns CDR1 DFQATT and CDR2 SNEGSKA (reference sequence). The CDR3 runs to 15 residues. The J segment lost 4 bases and the V segment lost 5 bases, leaving 12 bases of the junction unmatched.

This clonotype was recorded many times. The chain links TRBV6-1 to TRBJ1-5, with a tentative D call TRBD1 (5 bases). Germline V gene lookup returns CDR1 MNHNS and CDR2 SASEGT. Trimming removed 0 bases from V and 0 bases from J, with 12 bases in between. This CDR3 region has 17 residues. CDR3 nucleotide sequence: TGTGCCAGCAGTGAAGCGATCGGGACTTATAGCAATCAGCCCCAGCATTTT. Protein sequence: CASSEAIGTYSNQPQHF.

This clonotype occurred many times. CDR3 nucleotide sequence: TGTGCCAGCAGTTCCGACGGGGAGCTGTTTTTT. Its protein is CASSSDGELFF. The chain has TRBV12-3 or TRBV12-4 and TRBJ2-2; no clear D. CDR3 length equals 11 residues. V lost 4 bases to trimming and J lost 7 bases, with 4 bases between them.

The CDR3 protein is CASSPDSTSYEQYF. In nucleotides, the CDR3 is TGTGCCAGCTCACCAGACAGTACTTCCTACGAGCAGTACTTC. The chain recombines TRBV18 with TRBJ2-7, with D possibly matching TRBD1 (5 bases). Between the trimmed V and J ends, which lost 2 bases and 1 base, there was a span of 9 bases. Germline V gives CDR1 KGHSH, CDR2 LQKENI. The CDR3 totals 14 residues.

This clonotype came up a few times. This sequence joins TRBV11-2 and TRBJ2-7; TRBD2 agrees at 11 bases. CDR3 length equals 15 residues. Germline trimming cut 5 bases from V and 4 bases from J; bases unmatched to any gene: 7. Germline CDR1 reads SGHAT; CDR2 reads FQNNGV. CDR3 sequence: CASSSASGGMYEQYF. CDR3 nucleotides: TGTGCCAGCAGCAGCGCTAGCGGGGGGATGTACGAGCAGTACTTC. Variable domain in full (rest from reference TRBV11-2 and TRBJ2-7): EAGVAQSPRYKIIEKRQSVAFWCNPISGHATLYWYQQILGQGPKLLIQFQNNGVVDDSQLPKDRFSAERLKGVDSTLKIQPAKLEDSAVYLCASSSASGGMYEQYFGPGTRLTVT.

Only a few counts were recorded for this clonotype. In DNA, the CDR3 is TGCAGTGCCAATGGACAGGGGGTCTTTTTGGAGACCCAGTACTTC. It translates to CSANGQGVFLETQYF. The chain has TRBV20-1 and TRBJ2-5, with 10 bases fitting TRBD1. J lost 5 bases, V lost 6 bases, and 12 bases had no gene match. CDR1 DFQATT and CDR2 SNEGSKA come from the germline V gene (reference sequence). CDR3 length: 15 amino acids.

Details on this clonotype: Given a much more abundant clone one base away, this may be a read error. The gene calls are TRBV6-2 or TRBV6-3 and TRBJ2-7; no reliable D call. CDR3 length equals 14 residues. The germline V gene has CDR1 MNHEY and CDR2 SVGEGT. The CDR3 region is CSSSYSTWGYEQYF. In DNA, the CDR3 is TGTTCCAGCAGTTACTCGACTTGGGGCTACGAGCAGTACTTC.

The V gene is TRBV6-2 or TRBV6-3, the J gene TRBJ1-1, with 9 bases aligning to TRBD1. Germline V gene sequence: CDR1 MNHEY, CDR2 SVGEGT. The CDR3 consists of 17 residues. The trim removed 6 bases at V and 0 bases at J, leaving 11 bases unmatched. CDR3: CASRPPDRGILNTEAFF. The CDR3 region has the DNA TGTGCCAGCAGACCGCCCGACAGGGGGATTCTGAACACTGAAGCTTTCTTT.

This sequence joins TRBV30 and TRBJ2-5, with D possibly matching TRBD2 (5 bases). V gave up 5 bases and J gave up 4 bases, with 14 bases separating them. Germline V CDR1 and CDR2: GTSNPN, SVGIG (reference sequence). The CDR3 contains 13 residues. CDR3 loop: CAWGRNRGETQYF. CDR3 in DNA: TGTGCCTGGGGCAGGAATCGGGGAGAGACCCAGTACTTC.

V and J are TRBV27 and TRBJ2-7; D not certain. The germline V gene encodes CDR1 MNHEY and CDR2 SMNVEV (reference sequence). The length of the CDR3 is 11 residues. Trimming left V 7 bases short and J 2 bases short, with 6 bases between. CDR3 amino acids: CASTNTYEQYF. DNA for the CDR3: TGTGCCAGCACCAATACCTACGAGCAGTACTTC.

This clonotype was counted at least ten times. This sequence joins TRBV19 and TRBJ2-7, with 10 positions matching TRBD1. CDR3 length equals 16 residues. The germline gives CDR1 LNHDA, CDR2 SQIVND (reference sequence). J lost 1 base, V lost 5 bases, and 8 bases had no gene match. The CDR3 spells CASSARDRGPSYEQYF. The DNA for the CDR3 is TGTGCCAGTAGTGCCAGGGACAGGGGACCATCCTACGAGCAGTACTTC. Full variable domain (missing parts from reference TRBV19 and TRBJ2-7): DGGITQSPKYLFRKEGQNVTLSCEQNLNHDAMYWYRQDPGQGLRLIYYSQIVNDFQKGDIAEGYSVSREKKESFPLTVTSAQKNPTAFYLCASSARDRGPSYEQYFGPGTRLTVT.

The chain joins TRBV20-1 to TRBJ1-1; D remains ambiguous. Germline V CDR1 and CDR2: DFQATT, SNEGSKA (reference sequence). The CDR3 has 10 amino acids. V lost 0 bases, J lost 6 bases, and 2 bases lay in between. CDR3 in DNA: TGCAGTGCTAGAGACGCTGAAGCTTTCTTT. This translates into CSARDAEAFF.

The rearrangement joins TRBV5-1 to TRBJ2-7; a possible D gene is TRBD2 (6 bases). From germline, CDR1 is SGHRS and CDR2 YFSETQ. Trimming left V 4 bases short and J 3 bases short, with 20 bases between. The CDR3 is 16 amino acids. The CDR3 DNA reads as TGCGCCAGCAGCGCAGGGCAGGAGGGAAGGGTCTACGAGCAGTACTTC. Residues: CASSAGQEGRVYEQYF.

This clonotype was detected ten times or more. The chain carries TRBV2 and TRBJ2-3, with a possible D match to TRBD1 (5 bases). Trimming took off 5 bases at V and 1 base at J, with 7 bases between the two ends. The CDR3 consists of 13 residues. Germline-derived CDR1 and CDR2 are SNHLY and FYNNEI. The CDR3 is CASSMGRTDTQYF. CDR3 nucleotide sequence: TGTGCCAGCAGTATGGGGCGCACAGATACGCAGTATTTT.

This clonotype was counted many times. This chain uses TRBV5-5 with TRBJ2-1; no definite D call. Between the trimmed V and J ends, which lost 0 bases and 4 bases, there was a span of 11 bases. The CDR3 sequence is 15 residues long. Germline V gene sequence: CDR1 SGHKS, CDR2 YYEKEE (reference sequence). For the CDR3, the DNA is TGTGCCAGCAGCTTGGAGGGCATTGGGTACAATGAGCAGTTCTTC. This translates into CASSLEGIGYNEQFF.